A single sample is the source of the 31 T cell receptor beta chains below, sequenced in a study of blood T cell repertoires in COVID-19 (dated by TCRdb to about 2020). Receptor amplification or capture employed the immunoSEQ multiplex PCR assay. TCRdb carries this immuneACCESS record with in-frame sequences only. Its versions omit some clonotypes, under half of them owing to an unresolved V gene in the studies checked, with the rest unexplained. Counted in this sample were some 190,000 clones; more than 65% of them appeared once. Approximately 16% of the sample rests with the top ten. The sequenced sample was PBMCs or T cells enriched from blood (not recorded which). The receptors come from a woman aged 45-65 years with acute COVID-19.

The CDR3 DNA is TGTGCCAGCTCACCACAGGGGGTGGTTGGCGAGCAGTACGTC. It translates to CASSPQGVVGEQYV. The chain is built from TRBV18 and TRBJ2-7, with D maybe TRBD1 (6 bases). This CDR3 region has 14 residues. With 1 base removed from V and 6 bases from J, the gap between germline ends came to 13 bases. Germline CDR1 KGHSH, CDR2 LQKENI.

The table lists this clone with a few counts. The chain joins TRBV2 to TRBJ2-5; TRBD1 matches at 8 bases. Germline CDR1 reads SNHLY; CDR2 reads FYNNEI. Trimming removed 5 bases from V and 2 bases from J; junction bases left unmatched: 4. The CDR3 totals 14 residues. The CDR3 DNA reads as TGTGCCAGCAGTTCCGGACAGGGACAAGAGACCCAGTACTTC. Its translation is CASSSGQGQETQYF.

The V gene is TRBV7-9, the J gene TRBJ2-3; 9 nucleotides align to TRBD1. CDR1 and CDR2 from the germline V gene are SEHNR and FQNEAQ (reference sequence). CDR3 length equals 15 residues. V lost 4 bases and J lost 0; bases outside the gene matches: 2. The CDR3 spells CASSSGQGSTDTQYF. The CDR3 nucleotides read TGTGCCAGCAGCTCGGGACAGGGAAGCACAGATACGCAGTATTTT.

The gene calls are TRBV3-1 (or the pseudogene TRBV3-2) and TRBJ1-3, with no clear D. The V end was cut by 5 bases, the J end by 0 bases, with 5 bases between. Germline values: CDR1 LGHDT, CDR2 YNNKEL (reference sequence). This CDR3 comprises 13 residues. The CDR3 region has the DNA TGTGCCAGCAGCGGAGGCTCTGGAAACACCATATATTTT. Protein product: CASSGGSGNTIYF.

The chain combines TRBV29-1 with TRBJ1-1, with D uncertain. Trimming stripped 6 bases from V and 1 base from J, with 6 bases between. The V gene's germline CDR1 is SQVTM and CDR2 ANQGSEA. The CDR3 covers 11 residues. CDR3 sequence (DNA): TGCAGCGTCCAACAGAACACTGAAGCTTTCTTT. This gives the protein CSVQQNTEAFF.

The V and J genes are TRBV7-3 and TRBJ2-3; 12 bases map to TRBD2. The CDR3 is 17 amino acids. From germline, CDR1 is SGHTA and CDR2 FQGTGA. After removal of 5 bases from V and 4 bases from J, the junction contained 10 bases not matched to a gene. DNA of the CDR3: TGTGCCAGCAGCCCCCGACTAGCGGGGGCCGGGGCAGATACGCAGTATTTT. As protein: CASSPRLAGAGADTQYF.

V is TRBV6-4 and J is TRBJ2-3, with D possibly being TRBD1 (5 bases). Per germline, CDR1 MRHNA and CDR2 SNTAGT. This CDR3 has 18 residues. V was pared by 0 bases and J by 2 bases, with 18 bases between. CDR3 nucleotide sequence: TGTGCCAGCAGTGACTCTCCTGGGGCGCTTGGCCCCACAGATACGCAGTATTTT. As protein: CASSDSPGALGPTDTQYF.

The chain uses TRBV13 and TRBJ2-2, with 14 positions matching TRBD2. CDR1 PRHDT and CDR2 FYEKMQ come from the germline V gene (reference sequence). V lost 3 bases to trimming and J lost 5 bases; unmatched junction nucleotides: 5. CDR3 length equals 17 residues. The CDR3 DNA reads TGTGCCAGCAGCTTGGAGACTAGCGGGGGGGCGACCGGGGAGCTGTTTTTT. Its protein product is CASSLETSGGATGELFF.

The genes are TRBV28 and TRBJ1-2; possibly TRBD1 for D (6 bases). The CDR3 loop spans 15 amino acids. The V end was cut by 6 bases, the J end by 3 bases, with 17 bases between. The germline gives CDR1 MDHEN, CDR2 SYDVKM. As DNA, the CDR3 is TGTGCCAGCAGCTTGACAGGATGGGTCCACTATGGCTACACCTTC. Its protein product is CASSLTGWVHYGYTF.

The chain joins TRBV3-1 (or the pseudogene TRBV3-2) to TRBJ1-1, with no clear D. CDR3 size: 16 residues. V dropped 0 bases and J dropped 1 base, with 12 bases sitting between them. The V gene's germline CDR1 is LGHDT and CDR2 YNNKEL (reference sequence). For the CDR3, the DNA is TGTGCCAGCAGCCAAGATCGAGGACTATCGAACACTGAAGCTTTCTTT. This sequence encodes CASSQDRGLSNTEAFF.

The chain links TRBV10-3 to TRBJ1-1; no clear D gene. V dropped 2 bases and J dropped 0 bases, with 7 bases sitting between them. CDR3 length: 14 amino acids. From germline, CDR1 is ENHRY and CDR2 SYGVKD. The CDR3 region has the DNA TGTGCCATCAGTGAGAGAACAGTGAACACTGAAGCTTTCTTT. Residues: CAISERTVNTEAFF.

V and J are TRBV11-3 and TRBJ2-7, with TRBD1 matching 8 bases. There are 13 residues in the CDR3. Germline CDR1 SGHNT, CDR2 YENEEA. V dropped 5 bases and J dropped 7; count of bases not matched to a gene: 7. Here the CDR3 reads CASSRTGTGEQYV. The CDR3 DNA reads as TGTGCCAGCAGCCGGACAGGGACGGGAGAGCAGTACGTC.

About this clone itself: This sample includes further DNA sequences coding for the same CDR3. The chain links TRBV7-9 to TRBJ1-1; 10 bases are a match to TRBD1. J gave up 2 bases and V 9 bases, and 15 bases lay outside the gene matches. The CDR3 sequence is 17 residues long. The germline V gene has CDR1 SEHNR and CDR2 FQNEAQ (reference sequence). CDR3 in DNA: TGTGCCAGTAGCCCGACGGGACAGGGGATTTCAAACACTGAAGCTTTCTTT. Translated: CASSPTGQGISNTEAFF.

J is TRBJ2-1 and V is TRBV5-1; TRBD1 is a possible D gene (5 bases). The V gene lost 4 bases and the J gene lost 4 bases, with 18 bases spanning the gap. Germline CDR1 SGHRS, CDR2 YFSETQ. The CDR3 length is 16 residues. CDR3 DNA sequence: TGCGCCAGCAGCCTACTGGCAGGGAACGTATACAATGAGCAGTTCTTC. It specifies CASSLLAGNVYNEQFF. Full variable domain (outside the CDR3, taken from reference TRBV5-1 and TRBJ2-1): KAGVTQTPRYLIKTRGQQVTLSCSPISGHRSVSWYQQTPGQGLQFLFEYFSETQRNKGNFPGRFSGRQFSNSRSEMNVSTLELGDSALYLCASSLLAGNVYNEQFFGPGTRLTVL.

The genes are TRBV6-5 and TRBJ2-1, with TRBD1 matching over 10 bases. This CDR3 spans 13 amino acids. Per germline, CDR1 MNHEY and CDR2 SVGAGI. Trimming at V came to 7 bases and at J to 7 bases, leaving 4 bases not matched to a gene. The CDR3 region is CASKDRGLNEQFF. The DNA for the CDR3 is TGTGCCAGCAAGGACAGGGGGTTGAATGAGCAGTTCTTC.

The chain employs TRBV28 and TRBJ1-2, with D unclear. This CDR3 is 11 amino acids long. V dropped 1 base and J dropped 8 bases, with 5 bases sitting between them. The germline CDR1 and CDR2 sequences are MDHEN and SYDVKM. CDR3 nucleotide sequence: TGTGCCAGCAGTTTATCTACCGGCTACACCTTC. Its translation: CASSLSTGYTF.

This clone has more than one count but fewer than ten. The rearrangement joins TRBV13 to TRBJ1-2; 9 nucleotides agree with TRBD1. Germline V gene lookup returns CDR1 PRHDT and CDR2 FYEKMQ (reference sequence). V gave up 3 bases and J gave up 6 bases; unmatched junction bases: 5. The CDR3 contains 14 residues. CDR3 protein: CASSFRQGENGYTF. CDR3 coding DNA: TGTGCCAGCAGCTTCCGACAGGGGGAAAATGGCTACACCTTC.

V is TRBV4-3 and J is TRBJ2-6, with 11 bases fitting TRBD1. Germline V lookup: CDR1 LGHNA, CDR2 YSLEER. The length of the CDR3 is 21 residues. Trimming removed 2 bases from V and 2 bases from J; junction bases left unmatched: 14. CDR3 loop: CASSQYILRTGGAPGANVLTF. The DNA for the CDR3 is TGCGCCAGCAGCCAATATATACTCAGGACAGGGGGCGCCCCTGGGGCCAACGTCCTGACTTTC.

This rearrangement joins TRBV28 to TRBJ2-5; the match to TRBD2 covers 16 bases. Trimming cost V 4 bases and J 2 bases; bases outside gene matches: 10. Germline V gene data show CDR1 as MDHEN and CDR2 as SYDVKM. The CDR3 spans 19 residues. Here the CDR3 DNA reads TGTGCCAGCAGTTATGGGACTAGCGGGGGGGCCGGATGGCAAGAGACCCAGTACTTC. Translating it yields CASSYGTSGGAGWQETQYF.

The rearrangement links TRBV25-1 to TRBJ1-6, with a weak D call TRBD1 (5 bases). Trimming removed 8 bases at V and 0 bases at J, with 14 bases between. Looked up from germline, CDR1 is MGHDK and CDR2 is SYGVNS. There are 16 residues in the CDR3. The DNA of the CDR3 is TGTGCCAGCGGATACAGGTTAAGCTCCTATAATTCACCCCTCCACTTT. Translation: CASGYRLSSYNSPLHF.

V usage is TRBV6-4 and J usage is TRBJ2-1; perhaps TRBD1 as D (5 bases). Trimming cost V 7 bases and J 9 bases, with 19 bases left between them. Germline-derived CDR1 and CDR2 are MRHNA and SNTAGT. This CDR3 is 14 amino acids long. In DNA, the CDR3 is TGTGCCAGCAAGCTGGACACGGCAGCGATTGAGCAGTTCTTC. Amino acids: CASKLDTAAIEQFF.

The rearrangement links TRBV7-3 to TRBJ1-3, with 8 bases matching TRBD1. Losses at the gene ends were 5 bases for V and 0 bases for J; bases not matched to a gene: 6. CDR1 is SGHTA, CDR2 FQGTGA, per germline. The CDR3 has 16 residues. The CDR3 bases are TGTGCCAGCAGCAGATTAGGACAGGGCTCTGGAAACACCATATATTTT. This sequence encodes CASSRLGQGSGNTIYF.

The V and J genes are TRBV19 and TRBJ1-5; 9 nucleotides match TRBD1. V lost 5 bases to trimming and J lost 4 bases; unmatched junction nucleotides: 9. This CDR3 spans 16 amino acids. Germline CDR1 is LNHDA and CDR2 is SQIVND (reference sequence). The CDR3 here is CASSGKRTGVNQPQHF. CDR3 nucleotide sequence: TGTGCCAGTAGTGGAAAGCGGACAGGGGTTAATCAGCCCCAGCATTTT.

The gene calls are TRBV19 and TRBJ1-4, with TRBD1 identical over 8 bases. The germline gives CDR1 LNHDA, CDR2 SQIVND (reference sequence). The CDR3 is 15 amino acids. Unmatched junction bases numbered 5, after V lost 4 bases and J lost 4 bases. The DNA for the CDR3 is TGTGCCAGTAGTACCCAGGGGGCAAATAATGAAAAACTGTTTTTT. This encodes CASSTQGANNEKLFF.

The chain links TRBV19 to TRBJ1-2; the D gene is possibly TRBD1 (5 bases). Trimming stripped 0 bases from V and 4 bases from J, with 15 bases between. The CDR3 runs 16 residues. The germline V gene has CDR1 LNHDA and CDR2 SQIVND (reference sequence). The CDR3 loop is CASSIEATVSGYGYTF. As DNA, the CDR3 is TGTGCCAGTAGTATAGAGGCGACAGTTTCGGGCTATGGCTACACCTTC.

The J gene is TRBJ1-3, the V gene TRBV7-2; no definite D call. The CDR3 length is 15 residues. The germline gives CDR1 SGHTA, CDR2 FQGNSA. V gave up 5 bases and J gave up 0 bases, with 11 bases separating them. CDR3 loop: CASSPRTNSGNTIYF. Written as DNA, the CDR3 is TGTGCCAGCAGCCCGCGAACCAACTCTGGAAACACCATATATTTT.

V gene TRBV7-2 combines with J gene TRBJ1-1; possibly TRBD1 for D (6 bases). The CDR3 length is 15 residues. V was pared by 1 base and J by 0 bases, with 9 bases between. CDR1 SGHTA and CDR2 FQGNSA come from the germline V gene. The CDR3 loop reads CASSLDRALNTEAFF. The CDR3 coding sequence is TGTGCCAGCAGCTTAGACAGGGCCTTGAACACTGAAGCTTTCTTT.

This chain joins TRBV6-5 and TRBJ1-2; TRBD1 agrees at 8 bases. Per germline, CDR1 MNHEY and CDR2 SVGAGI. V lost 4 bases to trimming and J lost 3 bases; unmatched junction nucleotides: 7. The CDR3 is 15 amino acids. CDR3 region: CASSSPGQGYYGYTF. The DNA of the CDR3 is TGTGCCAGCAGTTCCCCCGGACAGGGTTACTATGGCTACACCTTC.

The V call is TRBV3-1 (or the pseudogene TRBV3-2), the J call TRBJ2-5, with 9 bases that match TRBD1. CDR1 LGHDT and CDR2 YNNKEL come from the germline V gene (reference sequence). The ends lost 0 bases at V and 0 bases at J; junction bases unmatched: 2. This CDR3 has 16 residues. This chain's CDR3 is CASSQEGTGYQETQYF. The CDR3 nucleotides read TGTGCCAGCAGCCAAGAAGGGACAGGGTACCAAGAGACCCAGTACTTC.

The J gene is TRBJ1-3, the V gene TRBV5-1; TRBD1 matches 9 bases. CDR3 length: 16 amino acids. Trimming removed 4 bases from V and 0 bases from J; junction bases left unmatched: 5. Germline V gene lookup returns CDR1 SGHRS and CDR2 YFSETQ. For the CDR3, the DNA is TGCGCCAGCAGCCCCGACAGGGGGGACTCTGGAAACACCATATATTTT. Protein: CASSPDRGDSGNTIYF.

The sample holds a few counts of this clone. The gene calls are TRBV11-3 and TRBJ2-1, with a tentative D call TRBD1 (6 bases). There are 13 residues in the CDR3. Trimming shortened V by 1 base and J by 9 bases, and 10 bases separated the two germline ends. The germline CDR1 and CDR2 sequences are SGHNT and YENEEA. The CDR3 loop reads CASSLGVRGEQFF. CDR3 in DNA: TGTGCCAGCAGCTTAGGGGTCAGGGGTGAGCAGTTCTTC. Variable domain in full (rest from reference TRBV11-3 and TRBJ2-1): EAGVVQSPRYKIIEKKQPVAFWCNPISGHNTLYWYLQNLGQGPELLIRYENEEAVDDSQLPKDRFSAERLKGVDSTLKIQPAELGDSAVYLCASSLGVRGEQFFGPGTRLTVL.